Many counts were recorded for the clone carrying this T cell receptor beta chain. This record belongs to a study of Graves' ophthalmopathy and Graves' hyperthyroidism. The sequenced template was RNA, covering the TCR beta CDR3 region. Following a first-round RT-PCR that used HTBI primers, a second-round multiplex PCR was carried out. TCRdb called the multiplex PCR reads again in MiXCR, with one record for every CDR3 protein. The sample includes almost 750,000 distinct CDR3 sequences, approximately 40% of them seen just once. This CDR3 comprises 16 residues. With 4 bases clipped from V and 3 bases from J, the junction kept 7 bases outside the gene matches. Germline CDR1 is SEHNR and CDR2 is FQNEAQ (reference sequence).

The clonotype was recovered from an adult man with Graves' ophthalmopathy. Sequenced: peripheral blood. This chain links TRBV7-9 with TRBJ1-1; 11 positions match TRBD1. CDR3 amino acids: CASSYHRDRGYTEAFF. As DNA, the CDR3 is TGTGCCAGCAGCTATCACCGGGACAGGGGGTACACTGAAGCTTTCTTT.